This record concerns one TCR beta chain sequence. The V gene lost 0 bases and the J gene lost 1 base, with 7 bases spanning the gap. The germline V gene has CDR1 MRHNA and CDR2 SNTAGT. This CDR3 is 15 amino acids long. These data are taken from a study of blood T cell repertoires in COVID-19. Here immunoSEQ multiplex PCR was the method, and the copy in TCRdb shows in-frame clones only, minus some. Of 380,000 or so clones in the sample, 70% to 90% were seen once. Material: peripheral blood. This clonotype was obtained from a man aged 35-49 years with acute or convalescent COVID-19. The rearrangement links TRBV6-4 to TRBJ2-1; the D is unclear. The CDR3 is CASSDSPVSYNEQFF. The CDR3 DNA reads as TGTGCCAGCAGTGACTCTCCGGTATCCTACAATGAGCAGTTCTTC.